One sample yielded the 27 T cell receptor beta chains listed below, sequenced in a study of cytomegalovirus exposure and HLA in healthy donors. Researchers ran the PCR with 60 Vbeta and 13 Jbeta primers. The table came from immunoSEQ multiplex PCR; TCRdb's copy has only in-frame clones and leaves some out. The sample comprises over 150,000 clones, over 65% of which are singletons, and roughly 3% rests with the top ten. Sample: PBMCs. These receptor sequences come from a woman aged 25 to 39 in good health and CMV-seronegative.

Concerning this clone itself: A read error may account for a junction end that differs from germline. The chain carries TRBV5-1 and TRBJ1-2, with TRBD1 matching 7 bases. Per germline, CDR1 SGHRS and CDR2 YFSETQ. The CDR3 sequence is 15 residues long. The CDR3 DNA is TGCGCCAGCAGCACGGTGTTTTCAGGGGGACTTGGCTACCCCTTC. This translates into CASSTVFSGGLGYPF.

This clone was seen only once. This rearrangement joins TRBV6-6 to TRBJ1-5; D gene uncertain. Trimming shortened V by 6 bases and J by 10 bases, and 7 bases separated the two germline ends. The CDR3 loop spans 10 amino acids. CDR1 is MNHNY, CDR2 SVGAGI, per germline (reference sequence). The CDR3 spells CASSNGPQHF. For the CDR3, the DNA is TGTGCCAGCAGCAATGGCCCCCAGCATTTT.

Here the CDR3 DNA reads TGTGCCAGCAGCGCAACTAGCGGGGCCTCAGATACGCAGTATTTT. Its protein product is CASSATSGASDTQYF. The chain employs TRBV9 and TRBJ2-3; 10 bases are shared with TRBD2. V trimming: 3 bases; J trimming: 4 bases; junction bases outside the gene matches: 5. The CDR3 runs to 15 residues. Germline CDR1 reads SGDLS; CDR2 reads YYNGEE.

The chain employs TRBV4-1 and TRBJ1-2; 7 nucleotides match TRBD1. The trim removed 3 bases at V and 4 bases at J, leaving 20 bases unmatched. This CDR3 is built from 19 residues. Germline CDR1 and CDR2: MGHRA and YSYEKL. In nucleotides, the CDR3 is TGCGCCAGCAGCCACCCACCAAACTTGGACAGGCTTAGGGGCTATGGCTACACCTTC. It translates to CASSHPPNLDRLRGYGYTF.

This chain joins TRBV11-3 and TRBJ2-3, with a weak D call TRBD1 (8 bases). V was clipped by 5 bases and J by 0 bases, with 21 bases between them. Germline CDR1 SGHNT, CDR2 YENEEA. The CDR3 is 18 residues long. In DNA, the CDR3 is TGTGCCAGCAGCCTTGGACAGGGAGGGAACCCTAGCACAGATACGCAGTATTTT. It is translated as CASSLGQGGNPSTDTQYF.

A remark on this clone: The junction departs from the called germline gene at one end, perhaps through a read error. At the DNA level, this CDR3 is encoded by other sequences in the same sample as well. The V call is TRBV7-9, the J call TRBJ2-7; D perhaps matches TRBD2 (6 bases). Looked up from germline, CDR1 is SEHNR and CDR2 is FQNEAQ (reference sequence). The CDR3 is made up of 12 amino acids. CDR3 sequence: CSSSLGGYEQYF. The CDR3 DNA follows: TGTTCCAGCAGCTTAGGAGGGTACGAGCAGTACTTC.

The chain couples TRBV18 to TRBJ2-7; 10 bases are a match to TRBD1. The germline V gene has CDR1 KGHSH and CDR2 LQKENI. This CDR3 has 16 residues. V shed 3 bases, J shed 2 bases, and the junction held 7 bases outside the gene matches. CDR3: CASSPFRTGGAYEQYF. Here the CDR3 DNA reads TGTGCCAGCTCACCCTTCAGGACAGGGGGGGCCTACGAGCAGTACTTC.

This clone was counted a few times. The V call is TRBV5-6, the J call TRBJ2-3; the D gene is possibly TRBD1 (5 bases). The V gene lost 1 base and the J gene lost 4 bases, with 10 bases spanning the gap. Germline V gene lookup returns CDR1 SGHDT and CDR2 YYEEEE. The length of the CDR3 is 14 residues. CDR3 in amino acids: CASSLRGFADTQYF. The CDR3 nucleotides read TGTGCCAGCAGCTTGAGGGGTTTCGCAGATACGCAGTATTTT.

In the case of this clone: At the DNA level, this CDR3 is encoded by other sequences in the same sample as well. The V and J genes are TRBV9 and TRBJ2-3; the D gene is possibly TRBD2 (5 bases). Germline-derived CDR1 and CDR2 are SGDLS and YYNGEE. This CDR3 region has 13 residues. V lost 0 bases and J 3 bases, leaving 5 bases between the germline ends. The CDR3: CASSVGGTDTQYF. Here the CDR3 DNA reads TGTGCCAGCAGCGTAGGAGGGACAGATACGCAGTATTTT. The complete variable domain, with remaining parts taken from reference TRBV9 and TRBJ2-3, reads DSGVTQTPKHLITATGQRVTLRCSPRSGDLSVYWYQQSLDQGLQFLIQYYNGEERAKGNILERFSAQQFPDLHSELNLSSLELGDSALYFCASSVGGTDTQYFGPGTRLTVL.

This rearrangement joins TRBV25-1 to TRBJ2-5; 9 bases are a match to TRBD2. The J call is uncertain, as TRBJ2-7 better fits the DNA end. Germline V gene data show CDR1 as MGHDK and CDR2 as SYGVNS. The CDR3 length is 15 residues. The CDR3 bases are TGTGCCAGCAGTGCCCGACTAGCGGCAACCTACGAGCAGTACTTC. This codes for CASSARLAATYEQYF.

The V and J genes are TRBV6-1 and TRBJ2-5, with 11 nucleotides matching TRBD2. In germline, CDR1 is MNHNS, CDR2 SASEGT. There are 16 residues in the CDR3. V lost 1 base, J lost 4 bases, and 5 bases stayed unmatched. Here the CDR3 reads CASSEGASGRRETQYF. CDR3 in DNA: TGTGCCAGCAGTGAAGGAGCTAGCGGGAGGAGAGAGACCCAGTACTTC.

The chain is built from TRBV30 and TRBJ2-7, with 7 bases that match TRBD1. CDR1 and CDR2 from the germline V gene are GTSNPN and SVGIG (reference sequence). V shed 5 bases, J shed 5 bases, and the junction held 12 bases outside the gene matches. The CDR3 totals 14 residues. The CDR3 here is CAWDRTGVGHEQYF. The CDR3 bases are TGTGCCTGGGACCGCACAGGGGTTGGACACGAGCAGTACTTC.

This clone was detected only once. The chain employs TRBV7-2 and TRBJ2-3; 8 positions agree with TRBD1. Looked up from germline, CDR1 is SGHTA and CDR2 is FQGNSA. J was trimmed by 3 bases and V by 4 bases; bases with no gene match: 9. The length of the CDR3 is 16 residues. The CDR3: CASSSRTGFLTDTQYF. CDR3 nucleotide sequence: TGTGCCAGCAGCTCCCGGACAGGGTTTCTTACAGATACGCAGTATTTT.

This chain links TRBV5-1 with TRBJ2-6; TRBD1 agrees at 9 bases. The CDR3 has 15 residues. The V gene's germline CDR1 is SGHRS and CDR2 YFSETQ. The V segment lost 5 bases and the J segment 2 bases; nucleotides outside the gene matches: 2. Here the CDR3 reads CASRQGAAGANVLTF. CDR3 bases: TGCGCCAGCAGACAGGGGGCGGCTGGGGCCAACGTCCTGACTTTC.

The rearrangement links TRBV11-2 to TRBJ2-2; D gene ambiguous. The CDR3 sequence is 12 residues long. CDR1 is SGHAT and CDR2 is FQNNGV in the germline V gene. Trimming cost V 2 bases and J 7 bases, with 5 bases left between them. CDR3 DNA: TGTGCCAGCAGCTTATATCTCGGGGAGCTGTTTTTT. Its translation: CASSLYLGELFF.

Comments on this clone: Relative to the germline gene, one junction end is altered; a read error may explain this. This sequence joins TRBV27 and TRBJ1-2, with 7 bases that match TRBD1. Germline V gene data show CDR1 as MNHEY and CDR2 as SMNVEV (reference sequence). The CDR3 runs to 15 residues. CDR3 sequence: CASKKRQGPFYGYPF. DNA for the CDR3: TGTGCCAGCAAGAAACGACAGGGTCCCTTTTATGGCTACCCCTTC.

The chain uses TRBV23-1 and TRBJ2-5; 11 bases are shared with TRBD2. TRBV23-1 is known as an ORF, though its function is uncertain. The ends lost 6 bases at V and 5 bases at J; junction bases unmatched: 5. CDR3 length equals 14 residues. This chain's CDR3 is CASRKLAGDETQYF. CDR3 coding DNA: TGCGCCAGCAGGAAACTAGCGGGAGATGAGACCCAGTACTTC.

V gene TRBV7-2 combines with J gene TRBJ2-2, with D hard to call. The CDR3 runs 16 residues. The germline CDR1 and CDR2 sequences are SGHTA and FQGNSA. Trimming left V 3 bases short and J 0 bases short, with 11 bases between. CDR3 nucleotides: TGTGCCAGCAGCTTTGGCGGCTCCGCGAACACCGGGGAGCTGTTTTTT. Its protein product is CASSFGGSANTGELFF.

The chain employs TRBV7-8 and TRBJ1-2; D is possibly TRBD1 (5 bases). Trimming pared 4 bases from V and 0 bases from J, leaving 15 bases between. Germline V CDR1 and CDR2: SGHVS, FQNEAQ. This CDR3 contains 16 residues. The CDR3 sequence: CASSSRAGGTNYGYTF. The CDR3 nucleotides read TGTGCCAGCAGCTCGAGGGCGGGGGGGACTAACTATGGCTACACCTTC.

This clone came up a few times. The chain couples TRBV6-1 to TRBJ2-1; the D gene is possibly TRBD1 (5 bases). V was clipped by 5 bases and J by 4 bases, with 12 bases between them. Germline V gene data show CDR1 as MNHNS and CDR2 as SASEGT. The CDR3 loop spans 14 amino acids. CDR3 sequence (DNA): TGTGCCAGCAGTTTTTCGGCAGGGTACAATGAGCAGTTCTTC. Translated: CASSFSAGYNEQFF.

The chain is built from TRBV27 and TRBJ2-1, with D maybe TRBD2 (6 bases). The CDR3 has 15 amino acids. With 3 bases removed from V and 8 bases from J, the gap between germline ends came to 17 bases. From germline, CDR1 is MNHEY and CDR2 SMNVEV (reference sequence). In DNA form, the CDR3 reads TGTGCCAGCAGTTTTCCGGGACTGTTTCGTTATGAGCAGTTCTTC. This gives the protein CASSFPGLFRYEQFF.

Here the CDR3 DNA reads TGTGCCAGCATCCGAGGGCCAGAAAACACTGAAGCTTTCTTT. The encoded protein is CASIRGPENTEAFF. This chain connects TRBV6-1 to TRBJ1-1; no clear D gene. The length of the CDR3 is 14 residues. Trimming took 7 bases from V and 2 from J, leaving 14 bases between them. Per the germline V gene, CDR1 is MNHNS and CDR2 is SASEGT.

The chain carries TRBV13 and TRBJ2-1; D is uncertain. This CDR3 comprises 14 residues. The V end lost 1 base, the J end lost 6 bases, and 10 bases lay between the germline ends. Germline CDR1 and CDR2: PRHDT and FYEKMQ (reference sequence). The CDR3 region is CASSLVLAGNEQFF. The CDR3 coding sequence is TGTGCCAGCAGCTTAGTGCTCGCCGGCAATGAGCAGTTCTTC.

The rearrangement joins TRBV19 to TRBJ2-3, with 10 nucleotides matching TRBD1. The CDR3 is made up of 16 amino acids. Per germline, CDR1 LNHDA and CDR2 SQIVND (reference sequence). V lost 3 bases and J lost 3; bases outside the gene matches: 6. DNA for the CDR3: TGTGCCAGTAGTATTAGGGGGGACAGGGGAACAGATACGCAGTATTTT. Its protein is CASSIRGDRGTDTQYF. The whole variable domain, filled in from reference TRBV19 and TRBJ2-3, reads DGGITQSPKYLFRKEGQNVTLSCEQNLNHDAMYWYRQDPGQGLRLIYYSQIVNDFQKGDIAEGYSVSREKKESFPLTVTSAQKNPTAFYLCASSIRGDRGTDTQYFGPGTRLTVL.

About this clone: Sequence at one end of the junction differs from germline and may be a read error. The chain is built from TRBV5-4 and TRBJ1-2, with D possibly matching TRBD1 (5 bases). Germline assignment: CDR1 SGHNT and CDR2 YYREEE (reference sequence). The CDR3 consists of 15 residues. This CDR3 is CASSYPRGSSYGYPF. The CDR3 coding sequence is TGTGCCAGCAGCTACCCCCGGGGGTCCTCCTATGGCTACCCCTTC.

The genes are TRBV5-6 and TRBJ1-2; 7 nucleotides line up with TRBD1. The V segment lost 3 bases and the J segment 1 base; nucleotides outside the gene matches: 6. The CDR3 spans 15 residues. The germline V gene encodes CDR1 SGHDT and CDR2 YYEEEE. The DNA for the CDR3 is TGTGCCAGCAGCTCCCCGGGACAGCTTAACTATGGCTACACCTTC. Protein product: CASSSPGQLNYGYTF.

As concerns this clone: At one of its ends the junction is not consistent with the germline gene, which may arise from a read error. CDR3 bases: TGCGCCAGCAGTTTGGGACAGGCTGGAAACACCATATATTTT. Its translation is CASSLGQAGNTIYF. The genes are TRBV5-1 and TRBJ1-3; 8 bases match TRBD1. Germline CDR1 reads SGHRS; CDR2 reads YFSETQ. The length of the CDR3 is 14 residues.